These 8 T cell receptor beta chains share one sample of origin, sequenced in a study of cytomegalovirus exposure and HLA in healthy donors. The PCR had 60 Vbeta and 13 Jbeta primers. The assay was immunoSEQ multiplex PCR, and TCRdb's table has in-frame clones only and misses some. The sample records about 210,000 clones, approximately 80% being singletons. Sequenced: PBMCs. Source of these receptors: a man aged 25-45 years in good health and CMV-seronegative.

The chain uses TRBV4-2 and TRBJ2-7; D uncertain. V lost 0 bases, J lost 6 bases, and 6 bases lay in between. Germline assignment: CDR1 LGHNA and CDR2 YNFKEQ. The CDR3 has 12 amino acids. The CDR3 protein is CASSQDSFEQYF. The CDR3 coding sequence is TGTGCCAGCAGCCAAGACTCGTTCGAGCAGTACTTC.

The chain couples TRBV5-4 to TRBJ1-2; possibly TRBD1 for D (5 bases). This CDR3 is built from 15 residues. V lost 3 bases and J 2 bases, leaving 14 bases between the germline ends. CDR1 SGHNT and CDR2 YYREEE come from the germline V gene (reference sequence). CDR3 DNA sequence: TGTGCCAGCAGCTCCACCCAGGGTACGAACTATGGCTACACCTTC. It specifies CASSSTQGTNYGYTF.

This clone was observed once. This chain joins TRBV28 and TRBJ2-7, with 11 positions matching TRBD2. The CDR3 runs 15 residues. Germline V CDR1 and CDR2: MDHEN, SYDVKM. V dropped 5 bases and J dropped 6; count of bases not matched to a gene: 9. CDR3 residues: CASSPPVAGGREQYF. The DNA for the CDR3 is TGTGCCAGCAGTCCCCCAGTAGCGGGGGGGCGCGAGCAGTACTTC.

V usage is TRBV18 and J usage is TRBJ1-1; maybe TRBD1 (6 bases). Trimming removed 6 bases at V and 1 base at J, with 12 bases between. This CDR3 has 14 residues. From germline, CDR1 is KGHSH and CDR2 LQKENI. In nucleotides, the CDR3 is TGTGCCAGCTCTCCGGGACACGAGAACACTGAAGCTTTCTTT. It encodes CASSPGHENTEAFF. Full variable domain (rest looked up from reference TRBV18 and TRBJ1-1): NAGVMQNPRHLVRRRGQEARLRCSPMKGHSHVYWYRQLPEEGLKFMVYLQKENIIDESGMPKERFSAEFPKEGPSILRIQQVVRGDSAAYFCASSPGHENTEAFFGQGTRLTVV.

J is TRBJ1-2 and V is TRBV4-1, with D tentatively TRBD1 (6 bases). This CDR3 has 14 amino acids. The V and J ends lost 0 bases and 5 bases respectively, with 10 bases between them. The germline V gene has CDR1 MGHRA and CDR2 YSYEKL. The CDR3: CASSQDGGAYGYTF. The CDR3 DNA is TGCGCCAGCAGCCAAGATGGGGGCGCTTATGGCTACACCTTC.

The chain is built from TRBV4-3 and TRBJ2-7; no definite D call. CDR3 size: 17 residues. Germline V gives CDR1 LGHNA, CDR2 YSLEER. V was shortened by 0 bases and J by 4 bases, with 19 bases between the two germline ends. The DNA of the CDR3 is TGCGCCAGCAGCCAAGAATTCGCCGGGTACCTCGGGTACGAGCAGTACTTC. This sequence encodes CASSQEFAGYLGYEQYF.

V is TRBV7-8 and J is TRBJ2-5; D unresolved. V lost 5 bases to trimming and J lost 7 bases, with 11 bases between them. The germline CDR1 and CDR2 sequences are SGHVS and FQNEAQ. This CDR3 has 12 residues. CDR3 DNA sequence: TGTGCCAGCAGCGTCCTAACGAGGACCCAGTACTTC. Its translation: CASSVLTRTQYF. The entire variable domain, with the rest obtained from reference TRBV7-8 and TRBJ2-5, is as follows: GAGVSQSPRYKVAKRGQDVALRCDPISGHVSLFWYQQALGQGPEFLTYFQNEAQLDKSGLPSDRFFAERPEGSVSTLKIQRTQQEDSAVYLCASSVLTRTQYFGPGTRLLVL.

The V call is TRBV4-2, the J call TRBJ2-2, with D possibly being TRBD2 (5 bases). Germline loops: CDR1 LGHNA, CDR2 YNFKEQ. Trimming shortened V by 1 base and J by 7 bases, and 7 bases separated the two germline ends. This CDR3 has 13 amino acids. The CDR3 spells CASSQGAGGELFF. The DNA for the CDR3 is TGTGCCAGCAGCCAAGGGGCGGGCGGGGAGCTGTTTTTT.